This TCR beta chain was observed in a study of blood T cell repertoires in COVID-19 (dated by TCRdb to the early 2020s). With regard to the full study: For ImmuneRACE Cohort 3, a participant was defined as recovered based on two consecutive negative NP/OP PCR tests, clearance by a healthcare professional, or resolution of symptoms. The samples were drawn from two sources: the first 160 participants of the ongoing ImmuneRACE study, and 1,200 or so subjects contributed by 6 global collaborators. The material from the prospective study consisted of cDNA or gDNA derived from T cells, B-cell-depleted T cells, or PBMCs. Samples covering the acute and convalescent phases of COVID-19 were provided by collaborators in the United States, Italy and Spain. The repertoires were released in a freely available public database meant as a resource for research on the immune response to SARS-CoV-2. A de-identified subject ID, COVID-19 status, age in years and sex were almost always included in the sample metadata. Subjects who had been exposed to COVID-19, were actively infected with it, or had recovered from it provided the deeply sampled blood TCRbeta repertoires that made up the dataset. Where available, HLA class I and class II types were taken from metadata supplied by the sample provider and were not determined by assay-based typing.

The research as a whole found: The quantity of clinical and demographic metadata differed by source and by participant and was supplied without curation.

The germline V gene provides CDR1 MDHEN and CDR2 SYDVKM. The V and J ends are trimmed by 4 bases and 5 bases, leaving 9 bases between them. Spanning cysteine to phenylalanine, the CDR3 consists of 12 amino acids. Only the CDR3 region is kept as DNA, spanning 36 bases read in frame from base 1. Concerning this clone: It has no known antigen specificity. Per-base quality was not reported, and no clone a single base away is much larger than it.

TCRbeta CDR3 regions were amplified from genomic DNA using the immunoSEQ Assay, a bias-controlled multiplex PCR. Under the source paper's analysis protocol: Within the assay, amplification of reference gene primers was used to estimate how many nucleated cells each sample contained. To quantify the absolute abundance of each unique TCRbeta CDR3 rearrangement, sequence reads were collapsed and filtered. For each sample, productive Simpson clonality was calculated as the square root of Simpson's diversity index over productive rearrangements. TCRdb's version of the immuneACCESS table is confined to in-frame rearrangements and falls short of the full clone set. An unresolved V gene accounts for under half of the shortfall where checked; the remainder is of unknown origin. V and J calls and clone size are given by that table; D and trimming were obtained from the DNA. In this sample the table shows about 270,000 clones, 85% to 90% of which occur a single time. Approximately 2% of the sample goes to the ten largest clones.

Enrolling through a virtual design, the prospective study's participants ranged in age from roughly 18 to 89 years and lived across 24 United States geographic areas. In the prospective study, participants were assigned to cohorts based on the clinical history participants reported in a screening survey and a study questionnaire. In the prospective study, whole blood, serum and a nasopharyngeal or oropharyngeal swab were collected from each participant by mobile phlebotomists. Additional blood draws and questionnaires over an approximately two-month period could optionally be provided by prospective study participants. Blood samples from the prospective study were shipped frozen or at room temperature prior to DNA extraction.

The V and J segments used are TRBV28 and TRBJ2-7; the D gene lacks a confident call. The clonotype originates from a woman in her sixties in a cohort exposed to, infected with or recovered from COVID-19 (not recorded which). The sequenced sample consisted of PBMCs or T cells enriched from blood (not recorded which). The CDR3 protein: CASSSSSDEQYF. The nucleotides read TGTGCCAGCAGTTCCTCCTCGGACGAGCAGTACTTC.